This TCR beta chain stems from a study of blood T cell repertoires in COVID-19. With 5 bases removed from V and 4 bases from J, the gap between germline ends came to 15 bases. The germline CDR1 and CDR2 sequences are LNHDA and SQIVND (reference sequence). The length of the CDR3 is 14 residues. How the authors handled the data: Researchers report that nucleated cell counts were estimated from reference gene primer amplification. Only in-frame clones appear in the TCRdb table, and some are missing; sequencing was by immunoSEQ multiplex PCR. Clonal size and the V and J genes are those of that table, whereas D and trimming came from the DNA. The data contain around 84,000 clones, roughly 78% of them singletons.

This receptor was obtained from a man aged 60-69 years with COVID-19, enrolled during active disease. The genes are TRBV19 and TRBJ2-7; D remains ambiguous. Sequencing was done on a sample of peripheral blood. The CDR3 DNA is TGTGCCAGTAGTTCCCAAGTAGCTGGGTACGAGCAGTACTTC. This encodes CASSSQVAGYEQYF.